The entry that follows covers one T cell receptor (beta chain) sequence. Germline V gene sequence: CDR1 MGHDK, CDR2 SYGVNS. The CDR3 has 15 residues. Deletions cut 1 base from V and 11 bases from J, with 20 bases between. This entry belongs to a study of blood T cell repertoires in COVID-19. Authors' analysis steps: It was from reference gene primer amplification that nucleated cell counts were estimated. Produced via immunoSEQ multiplex PCR; TCRdb's table is partial and in-frame only. For V, J and clone size, that table is used; D and trimming come from the DNA. The profile shows tens of thousands of clones, about 80% of them singletons.

V gene TRBV25-1 combines with J gene TRBJ1-1; unclear D gene. This clonotype was sampled from a man older than 75 with acute or convalescent COVID-19. Sequencing used peripheral blood. The CDR3 region is CASSESNTATRGAFF. The CDR3 coding sequence is TGTGCCAGCAGTGAATCTAATACTGCTACCCGCGGGGCTTTCTTT. Supplemented by reference TRBV25-1 and TRBJ1-1, the full variable domain reads EADIYQTPRYLVIGTGKKITLECSQTMGHDKMYWYQQDPGMELHLIHYSYGVNSTEKGDLSSESTVSRIRTEHFPLTLESARPSHTSQYLCASSESNTATRGAFFGQGTRLTVV.